This T cell receptor beta chain came from a study of blood T cell repertoires in COVID-19. Study-level information: The United States, Italy and Spain provided the acute and convalescent COVID-19 samples. T cells, B-cell-depleted T cells, or PBMCs supplied cDNA or gDNA.

This clone was counted only a few times. The germline V gene has CDR1 SGHDN and CDR2 FVKESK. V lost 9 bases, J lost 2 bases, and 14 bases lay in between. This CDR3 is 14 amino acids long. Authors' data handling: Nucleated cell counts were estimated from reference gene primer amplification. Sequencing was performed with immunoSEQ multiplex PCR; in TCRdb, only in-frame clones are kept and a portion is missing. Clone size and V and J calls were adopted from that table, with D and trimming inferred from the DNA. The data hold some 240,000 clones, with more than 70% observed a single time. The specimen was peripheral blood. The sequence was obtained from a human donor in a cohort sampled during active COVID-19. This chain links TRBV14 with TRBJ1-5, with unresolved D. The DNA of the CDR3 is TGTGCCAGTAGTCTGAGTTCGGGCAATCAGCCCCAGCATTTT. Its translation is CASSLSSGNQPQHF.